The rows below give T cell receptor beta chains drawn from one sample of a study of T cell changes during pregnancy in multiple sclerosis. Only in-frame clones appear in the TCRdb table, and some are missing; sequencing was by immunoSEQ multiplex PCR. Of 40,000 to 60,000 clones detected, 85% to 95% appear once; the ten largest clones hold around 0.76%. The sample here was CD4+ T cells from peripheral blood mononuclear cells, taken in the third trimester of pregnancy. The source of these receptors is a female donor with multiple sclerosis, enrolled in a pregnancy study. The CDR3 runs from the conserved cysteine through the conserved F or W. D genes are given only for firm matches. Clone size is not always given. Where it is, it says once, few, many or a class for expanded clones.

.,TRBJ2-7,.,TRBV18,CASSPPTTYEQYF
.,TRBJ2-3,.,TRBV21-1,CAKCGQGAGSSTDTQYF
TRBD1,TRBJ1-6,once,TRBV6-5,CASSLTGASYNSPLHF
TRBD2,TRBJ2-1,.,TRBV7-2,CASSPPDNWRGADNEQFF
.,TRBJ1-1,once,TRBV6-5,CASSSHSNTEAFF
.,TRBJ1-6,.,TRBV5-6,CASSLGAVSPLHF
TRBD1,TRBJ2-7,.,TRBV6-5,CASSYSRRDRLSEQYF
.,TRBJ1-5,.,TRBV4-3,CASSQVTGSLEPQHF
.,TRBJ1-5,.,TRBV6-1,CASSDQGVQHF
.,TRBJ2-5,.,TRBV7-3,CASSGGAEGKTQYF
TRBD1,TRBJ2-7,.,TRBV4-3,CASSQGPGQGMYEQYF
.,TRBJ1-1,.,TRBV30,CAWTRTAVGTEAFF
TRBD1,TRBJ2-3,.,TRBV4-1,CASSPRQGGTDTQYF
.,TRBJ1-4,.,TRBV11-2,CASSQGRGEKLFF
TRBD1,TRBJ1-1,.,TRBV7-9,CASSSLGTEAFF
TRBD1,TRBJ2-6,.,TRBV9,CASSPLGGPGANVLTF
TRBD2,TRBJ2-2,.,TRBV18,CASSLRGDTGELFF
.,TRBJ2-5,.,TRBV9,CASSVDSSETQYF
TRBD1,TRBJ1-1,.,TRBV18,CASSDRVGNTEAFF
TRBD2,TRBJ2-3,.,TRBV11-3,CASSLDGGGSPPTDTQYF
.,TRBJ1-2,.,TRBV19,CASSILTQGGGYTF
.,TRBJ2-3,.,TRBV7-9,CASSPRTADTQYF
TRBD1,TRBJ2-7,.,TRBV9,CASSVLTGPAYEQYF
.,TRBJ1-1,once,TRBV6-1,CASSDWGDRIMNTEAFF
.,TRBJ1-1,.,TRBV9,CASSTLQATEAFF
TRBD2,TRBJ2-2,.,TRBV18,CASSSLAGANTGELFF
.,TRBJ1-1,once,TRBV2,CASSEDRGNTEAFF
TRBD1,TRBJ2-3,.,TRBV7-6,CASSQGQGALAAITDTQYF
TRBD1,TRBJ1-5,.,TRBV2,CASARGQGIHQPQHF
TRBD2,TRBJ2-3,.,TRBV30,CAWSGGLAGGPDTQYF
TRBD1,TRBJ1-1,.,TRBV4-3,CASSHGQGRDTEAFF
TRBD1,TRBJ2-7,.,TRBV14,CASSRLGQGGEQYF
.,TRBJ1-3,.,TRBV6-5,CASINSGNTIYF
.,TRBJ2-7,.,TRBV20-1,CSARRREEQYF
.,TRBJ1-1,few,TRBV7-9,CASSLGAFNTEAFF
.,TRBJ1-2,.,TRBV30,CAWSVTAGGYTF
.,TRBJ1-3,.,TRBV9,CASSVGQRRGNTIYF
.,TRBJ1-3,.,TRBV5-1,CASSPPGGGPSGNTIYF
.,TRBJ2-4,once,TRBV5-4,CASRSVWGRQYF
.,TRBJ1-1,once,TRBV7-8,CASSAGPRAVNTEAFF
.,TRBJ1-1,.,TRBV5-6,CASSLVRQGGDTEAFF
.,TRBJ1-2,.,TRBV4-2,CASSQGSGYGYTF
.,TRBJ2-5,.,TRBV7-3,CASSLTGLQETQYF
.,TRBJ2-1,.,TRBV7-3,CASSLIGGSSYNEQFF
TRBD2,TRBJ2-7,.,TRBV19,CASRRTSGGSYEQYF
.,TRBJ2-5,.,TRBV19,CASSPVAGLETQYF
.,TRBJ2-3,.,TRBV18,CASSPPGGSTDTQYF
TRBD1,TRBJ2-7,.,TRBV7-2,CASSRLQGPYEQYF
TRBD1,TRBJ1-2,.,TRBV9,CASSVITGAEGYTF
.,TRBJ1-2,.,TRBV30,CAWSAGAYGYTF
TRBD1,TRBJ1-4,few,TRBV25-1,CASSLSGTGDEKLFF
.,TRBJ2-2,.,TRBV14,CASSQGGTFLTGELFF
.,TRBJ2-5,.,TRBV20-1,CSGLYEETQYF
.,TRBJ2-5,.,TRBV7-7,CASSSQPSVEGGADYVETQYF
TRBD2,TRBJ2-5,.,TRBV6-5,CASRGLARVETQYF
.,TRBJ1-1,.,TRBV7-9,CASSLVTAATEAFF
.,TRBJ1-5,.,TRBV15,CATSRDSGNQPQHF
TRBD1,TRBJ1-2,.,TRBV6-4,CASSQDRVGYGYTF